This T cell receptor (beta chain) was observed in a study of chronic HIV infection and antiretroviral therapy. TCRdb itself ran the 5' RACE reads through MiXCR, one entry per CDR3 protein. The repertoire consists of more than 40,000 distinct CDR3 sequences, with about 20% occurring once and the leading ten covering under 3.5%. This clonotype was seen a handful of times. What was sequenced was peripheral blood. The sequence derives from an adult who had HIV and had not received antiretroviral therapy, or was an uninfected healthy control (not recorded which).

CDR3 in DNA: TGTGCCAGCAGTTTGCGGCAGGGGGGAGAAAAACTGTTTTTT. This translates into CASSLRQGGEKLFF. This rearrangement joins TRBV28 to TRBJ1-4; 7 bases match TRBD1. The CDR3 spans 14 residues. J gave up 8 bases and V 3 bases, and 6 bases lay outside the gene matches. Looked up from germline, CDR1 is MDHEN and CDR2 is SYDVKM.